This passage covers 21 T cell receptor beta chains from one sample sequenced in a study of OX40 agonist ivuxolimab in advanced cancers. Sequencing used immunoSEQ multiplex PCR; TCRdb keeps in-frame clones, though not all of them. The sample has some 13,000 clones, about 90% seen once. The specimen comprised CD4+ or CD8+ T cells sorted from blood, sampled in a trial of the OX40 agonist ivuxolimab. These receptors originate from an adult with an advanced solid tumor such as melanoma, head and neck, liver or kidney cancer.

The chain recombines TRBV7-3 with TRBJ2-1; TRBD2 aligns across 11 bases. Germline CDR1 reads SGHTA; CDR2 reads FQGTGA. V dropped 4 bases and J dropped 0; count of bases not matched to a gene: 5. This CDR3 comprises 17 residues. The CDR3 protein is CASSSTLAGGSYNEQFF. CDR3 DNA sequence: TGTGCCAGCAGCTCCACTCTAGCGGGGGGCTCCTACAATGAGCAGTTCTTC.

This clone was recorded only once. The gene calls are TRBV30 and TRBJ1-2, with D tentatively TRBD1 (5 bases). Per the germline V gene, CDR1 is GTSNPN and CDR2 is SVGIG (reference sequence). This CDR3 comprises 14 residues. The germline V and J ends were trimmed by 0 bases and 7 bases, with 15 bases remaining between them. In DNA, the CDR3 is TGTGCCTGGAGTGTAGTCCCAGGGCCAGGTGGCTACACCTTC. Residues: CAWSVVPGPGGYTF.

The chain uses TRBV6-1 and TRBJ2-7, with 11 bases lining up with TRBD1. There are 15 residues in the CDR3. V shed 0 bases and J 3 bases; nucleotides not matched to a gene: 1. Looked up from germline, CDR1 is MNHNS and CDR2 is SASEGT. In nucleotides, the CDR3 is TGTGCCAGCAGTGAAGCAGGGACAGGGGGCTACGAGCAGTACTTC. Translating it yields CASSEAGTGGYEQYF.

The gene calls are TRBV25-1 and TRBJ2-1; possibly TRBD2 for D (5 bases). V was trimmed by 6 bases and J by 6 bases, leaving 9 bases between them. Germline V lookup: CDR1 MGHDK, CDR2 SYGVNS. This CDR3 has 12 residues. The CDR3 here is CASSSGFNEQFF. The CDR3 region has the DNA TGTGCCAGCAGCTCGGGATTCAATGAGCAGTTCTTC.

The chain has TRBV7-3 and TRBJ2-3, with a tentative D call TRBD1 (6 bases). Germline values: CDR1 SGHTA, CDR2 FQGTGA. V lost 2 bases to trimming and J lost 2 bases, with 11 bases between them. The CDR3 consists of 15 residues. CDR3 sequence: CASSLGGGYTDTQYF. DNA of the CDR3: TGTGCCAGCAGCTTAGGTGGGGGCTACACAGATACGCAGTATTTT. Together with reference TRBV7-3 and TRBJ2-3, the CDR3 gives the full variable domain: GAGVSQTPSNKVTEKGKYVELRCDPISGHTALYWYRQSLGQGPEFLIYFQGTGAADDSGLPNDRFFAVRPEGSVSTLKIQRTERGDSAVYLCASSLGGGYTDTQYFGPGTRLTVL.

CDR3 nucleotide sequence: TGTGCCAGCAGCTTGGACGGGACAGGGGGCTGGTACGAGCAGTACTTC. Its protein is CASSLDGTGGWYEQYF. The chain has TRBV5-4 and TRBJ2-7; 12 bases match TRBD1. The CDR3 totals 16 residues. Per the germline V gene, CDR1 is SGHNT and CDR2 is YYREEE (reference sequence). V lost 0 bases and J lost 4; bases outside the gene matches: 5.

This clone showed up just once. This chain uses TRBV9 with TRBJ2-7; 8 positions match TRBD2. Germline V gives CDR1 SGDLS, CDR2 YYNGEE. This CDR3 comprises 14 residues. V was pared by 4 bases and J by 2 bases, with 5 bases of the junction left unmatched. Written as DNA, the CDR3 is TGTGCCAGCAGCTCAGGCGGGGGGACCTACGAGCAGTACTTC. As protein: CASSSGGGTYEQYF.

This clone showed up just once. V and J are TRBV10-3 and TRBJ2-1; the match to TRBD2 covers 7 bases. Germline CDR1 ENHRY, CDR2 SYGVKD. The CDR3 loop spans 17 amino acids. V shed 0 bases and J 0 bases; nucleotides not matched to a gene: 5. The CDR3 DNA reads as TGTGCCATCAGTGAGTCGCTAGCGGATAACTCCTACAATGAGCAGTTCTTC. Translating gives CAISESLADNSYNEQFF.

This sequence joins TRBV5-1 and TRBJ2-7, with 12 bases that match TRBD1. Germline V CDR1 and CDR2: SGHRS, YFSETQ. The CDR3 consists of 14 residues. The ends lost 4 bases at V and 6 bases at J; junction bases unmatched: 5. CDR3 sequence reads: CASSPGTGGFEQYF. The CDR3 nucleotides read TGCGCCAGCAGCCCCGGGACAGGGGGCTTCGAGCAGTACTTC.

This chain links TRBV30 with TRBJ2-7; TRBD2 is a possible D gene (6 bases). Deletions cut 2 bases from V and 5 bases from J, with 16 bases between. CDR1 is GTSNPN, CDR2 SVGIG, per germline (reference sequence). The CDR3 spans 14 residues. CDR3 protein: CAWSITRGVDEQYF. The CDR3 nucleotides read TGTGCCTGGAGTATTACGCGGGGTGTCGACGAGCAGTACTTC.

The V gene is TRBV5-4, the J gene TRBJ2-5; 9 bases are shared with TRBD2. The CDR3 covers 14 residues. V lost 5 bases and J lost 5; bases outside the gene matches: 7. Germline V lookup: CDR1 SGHNT, CDR2 YYREEE (reference sequence). As DNA, the CDR3 is TGTGCCAGCAGACCGGGACTAGCCGGGGAGACCCAGTACTTC. It translates to CASRPGLAGETQYF.

The genes are TRBV25-1 and TRBJ2-2, with 9 bases lining up with TRBD2. V lost 3 bases to trimming and J lost 0 bases; unmatched junction nucleotides: 5. The CDR3 is 17 residues long. Germline-derived CDR1 and CDR2 are MGHDK and SYGVNS. The CDR3 here is CASSESGGGANTGELFF. CDR3 DNA sequence: TGTGCCAGCAGTGAGAGCGGCGGGGGGGCGAACACCGGGGAGCTGTTTTTT.

The chain links TRBV4-1 to TRBJ2-5; D is possibly TRBD1 (6 bases). This CDR3 contains 16 residues. Trimming took off 4 bases at V and 1 base at J, with 16 bases between the two ends. From germline, CDR1 is MGHRA and CDR2 YSYEKL. CDR3 in DNA: TGCGCCAGCAGCCTGCTTCGGACAGTCGGCCAAGAGACCCAGTACTTC. Translating it yields CASSLLRTVGQETQYF.

This clone came up many times. The rearrangement uses TRBV7-9 and TRBJ2-7; 12 bases align to TRBD2. The CDR3 is 15 residues long. Per germline, CDR1 SEHNR and CDR2 FQNEAQ (reference sequence). The trim removed 3 bases at V and 5 bases at J, leaving 5 bases unmatched. The CDR3 nucleotides read TGTGCCAGCAGCTTTCCGACTAGCGGGAGCGACGAGCAGTACTTC. It encodes CASSFPTSGSDEQYF.

The rearrangement links TRBV4-3 to TRBJ2-5; a possible D gene is TRBD1 (7 bases). CDR3 length: 15 amino acids. Trimming took off 0 bases at V and 4 bases at J, with 12 bases between the two ends. CDR1 is LGHNA and CDR2 is YSLEER in the germline V gene. The CDR3 DNA sequence: TGCGCCAGCAGCCAAGACAGGGGGGTGGGAGAGACCCAGTACTTC. As protein: CASSQDRGVGETQYF.

V usage is TRBV9 and J usage is TRBJ2-3, with D hard to call. Germline loops: CDR1 SGDLS, CDR2 YYNGEE. V lost 5 bases, J lost 1 base, and 17 bases lay in between. The CDR3 is 16 amino acids. CDR3: CASRRKGRGGTDTQYF. CDR3 coding DNA: TGTGCCAGCAGGAGAAAGGGCCGCGGTGGCACAGATACGCAGTATTTT.

The chain carries TRBV13 and TRBJ2-3; 10 nucleotides match TRBD2. Per germline, CDR1 PRHDT and CDR2 FYEKMQ (reference sequence). V gave up 2 bases and J gave up 6 bases; unmatched junction bases: 14. The CDR3 has 18 amino acids. CDR3: CASSLSPISGTSVDTQYF. CDR3 in DNA: TGTGCCAGCAGCTTAAGCCCAATCTCCGGGACTAGCGTCGATACGCAGTATTTT.

The gene calls are TRBV10-3 and TRBJ2-3, with 11 bases aligning to TRBD2. The CDR3 extends over 17 amino acids. Trimming cost V 4 bases and J 2 bases; bases outside gene matches: 8. From germline, CDR1 is ENHRY and CDR2 SYGVKD. The CDR3 DNA reads TGTGCCATCAGTGGTACCGGGACTAGCGGCATCACAGATACGCAGTATTTT. This sequence encodes CAISGTGTSGITDTQYF.

The chain joins TRBV9 to TRBJ1-2; D uncertain. This CDR3 region has 13 residues. The V and J ends lost 2 bases and 0 bases respectively, with 5 bases between them. The V gene's germline CDR1 is SGDLS and CDR2 YYNGEE. The CDR3 is CASSVAANYGYTF. CDR3 nucleotides: TGTGCCAGCAGCGTTGCTGCTAACTATGGCTACACCTTC.

This chain joins TRBV6-5 and TRBJ1-2, with 7 bases lining up with TRBD1. The germline V gene has CDR1 MNHEY and CDR2 SVGAGI. This CDR3 is 14 amino acids long. J lost 6 bases, V lost 1 base, and 5 bases had no gene match. The CDR3 DNA reads as TGTGCCAGCAGTTACTTGAGACAGGGTGATGGCTACACCTTC. Translating gives CASSYLRQGDGYTF.

The chain employs TRBV15 and TRBJ1-1, with TRBD1 as a possible D gene (5 bases). V dropped 5 bases and J dropped 2 bases, with 12 bases sitting between them. CDR3 length: 14 residues. The V gene's germline CDR1 is LNHNV and CDR2 YYDKDF (reference sequence). CDR3 in DNA: TGTGCCACCAGCCTAAGCCAGGGCAACACTGAAGCTTTCTTT. This codes for CATSLSQGNTEAFF.